This T cell receptor (beta chain) appears in the sequencing data of a study of cytomegalovirus exposure and HLA in healthy donors (dated by TCRdb to 2016 to 2017). Turning to the overall study: According to an earlier analysis of several hundred of the donors, about 170 million T cells yielded 90 million to 140 million unique TCR beta sequences and 276 Gb of sequence data. Donor age, sex, ethnicity and CMV serostatus were collected together with the repertoire data. Because of strong linkage in the cohort, a handful of DR-DQ haplotypes were treated as single units for association and clustering. An earlier analysis of 500 to 650 of the donors applied high-throughput TCR beta sequencing to assess whether each TCR beta V gene segment acted as functional or pseudogenic. The later analysis used no new phenotypic data to find candidate immune exposures, relying instead on TCR beta sequences and their occurrence across donors. The study was designed to test whether signatures of past pathogen exposure could be identified by cataloging public T cell receptors. The study profiled the T cell repertoires of hundreds of subjects by immunosequencing and related them to cytomegalovirus serostatus. To study patterns of TCR occurrence, a later analysis re-analyzed previously published TCR beta repertoires from around 660 donors and added high-resolution HLA genotyping. HLA typing covered class I and class II loci at four-digit resolution. Around 330 gigabases of sequencing data and roughly 81 million unique TCR sequences made up an early release that covered around 640 HLA-typed donors. To predict cytomegalovirus infection status, the study brought together high-throughput TCR immunosequencing, statistical association of individual TCRs with disease status, and machine learning. Among roughly 400 genotyped donors of the cohort, an average of approximately 240,000 unique TCR beta nucleotide sequences was sequenced per donor, of which about 19% were non-productive. A later genetic analysis used genome-wide SNP genotypes for about 60% of the roughly 700 donors, treating that subset as a discovery cohort. In addition to the first cohort of around 670 subjects, a separate validation cohort of approximately 120 different subjects was used. The number of donors typed differed by locus, with roughly 629-640 for A, B, C, DRB1 and DQB1, more than 500 for DQA1, 600 to 610 for DPA1, and some 440 for DPB1. The genetic ancestry cluster associated with self-reported Caucasian donors included about 84% of the 398 genotyped donors. All discovery cohort repertoires had been generated using a single sequencing platform. Paper-wide results and their limitations: Assigning TCR associations to individual alleles was difficult when HLA alleles, especially DR and DQ, strongly co-occurred. In an earlier analysis of about 600 of the donors, most TCR beta V segments appeared in productive rearrangements about 90% or about 30% of the time, broadly matching IMGT annotations. Correlated functional status among segregating V segments might be attributable to linkage disequilibrium, but an unknown experimental factor could not be ruled out. A later genetic analysis reported fewer N-insertions in productive TCRs among donors in an Asian-associated ancestry cluster than the roughly 640-donor mean. Over 15 rarely observed V segments, including chromosome 9 orphons, were excluded from the earlier analysis of approximately 500 of the donors because counts were too low. At a false discovery rate of 0.05, a later analysis linked around 17,000 TCR beta sequences to specific HLA alleles. V-gene and J-gene trimming of TCR beta chains was associated with a missense DCLRE1C variant in a later genetic analysis, and the association was replicated in an independent cohort. The study listed approximately 150 TCR beta chains as associated with cytomegalovirus. The 87-base-pair reads could not distinguish some IMGT-functional V segments, including TRBV6-2 and TRBV6-3, so those segments were excluded. A further reported finding was that TCR beta sequences accurately predicted the HLA-A and HLA-B alleles for most subjects in the first cohort. According to a later analysis, parvovirus B19, influenza, CMV and Epstein-Barr virus appeared linked to several top co-occurrence clusters. The cohort was sequenced for TCR beta chains only, and without alpha or paired-chain data the features that could be detected were limited. In vitro tests confirmed that a few of the cytomegalovirus-associated TCR beta chains recognize cytomegalovirus antigens. A later analysis found that TCR association rates varied across HLA loci, with DRB1 alleles showing the most associated TCRs and HLA-C alleles the fewest. Roughly uniform sequencing depth across donors was assumed in presence/absence analyses, although this assumption may not hold. For the cohort, immune exposure information was limited to CMV serostatus. Because HLA typing was missing for some donors at each locus, association tests included only the typed subset. The authors suggested that the approach could potentially be generalized to other disease states and immunological phenotypes. A cluster of highly shared sequence variants was judged likely to represent a technical artifact of the sequencing pipeline. Most TCR sequences were observed very rarely across donors, whereas some public TCRs were present in many individuals. In a later analysis, HLA-associated TCR beta chains were found to be more clonally expanded and to have lower generation probabilities than equally common non-associated chains. The classifier was reported to diagnose cytomegalovirus status with high specificity and sensitivity in both the original and validation cohorts. According to a later analysis, most CMV-associated TCR beta chains appeared to be HLA-restricted, and the HLA associations seemed to be driven largely by CMV exposure.

The cohort comprised several hundred healthy bone marrow donors. At the time of sampling, all cohort members were nominally healthy, though unrecorded immune exposures were likely present. The donor was CMV seropositive and was included in the group of almost 300 seropositive cohort members. Every donor gave a peripheral blood sample, and the peripheral blood mononuclear cells from that sample were used for TCR beta sequencing. The Qiagen DNeasy Blood Extraction Kit was used to extract genomic DNA from the blood cell samples. To prepare the library, the immunoSEQ multiplex PCR assay was applied. For the multiplex PCR, a mixture combining 60 forward primers for TCR Vbeta segments and 13 reverse primers for TCR Jbeta segments was used. The CDR3 region of rearranged TCR beta genes was amplified from genomic DNA by a multiplex PCR assay. Amplified TCR beta libraries were sequenced as 87-base-pair reads on the Illumina HiSeq System. The paper's processing steps were these. A later analysis tallied roughly 80 million unique TCR beta chains across the roughly 610 repertoires, and around 12 million of those chains were shared by two or more donors. Raw reads were error-corrected and collapsed into unique sequences by a nearest-neighbor algorithm in which closely related sequences were merged to remove PCR and sequencing errors. Alignment of CDR3 sequences to IMGT reference sequences was used to assign V, D and J gene segments. Each retained sequence needed at least a six-nucleotide match to both a V gene segment and a J gene segment. Rearrangements were called productive when the CDR3 lacked stop codons and stayed in frame with V and J; all others were non-productive. CDR3 was defined according to IMGT convention as the region running from the second conserved V-encoded cysteine to the conserved J-encoded phenylalanine. The earlier analysis of 587 of the donors excluded any sequence lacking an unambiguous match to a single V gene segment. In an earlier analysis of a few hundred of the donors, V segments were called functional above 56.7% productive rearrangements and were called segregating when the between-donor standard deviation exceeded 5%. A statistical classification framework was developed to diagnose cytomegalovirus status using the catalog of TCR beta chain sequences. In a later analysis, TCR nucleotide sequences were compared against IMGT/GENE-DB human TR gene sequences so that V and J genes could be assigned. In a later analysis, CDR3 sequences and most-parsimonious VDJ recombination scenarios were assigned using the TCRdist pipeline. In a later analysis, each TCR beta chain was defined by its CDR3 amino acid sequence together with its V-gene family, and reads without a unique V-gene family were excluded. As a way to deal with suspected cross-contamination and a sequencing artifact, a later analysis dropped more than 500 nucleotide sequences that were highly shared and had low generation probability. In a later analysis, a clonal expansion index was calculated for each public chain from normalized within-repertoire ranks of inferred template counts. In a later analysis, generation probabilities were computed using a VDJ recombination model fitted to out-of-frame rearrangements, and the results were checked against IGoR. In a later analysis, TCR-TCR, TCR-HLA and TCR-CMV co-occurrence was scored with hypergeometric tests, and a repertoire-size bias correction was applied to TCR pairs. False discovery rates were estimated in a later analysis by permuting HLA or CMV assignments 20 times. In a later analysis, co-occurring TCRs were grouped using DBSCAN, with TCRdist sequence similarity added in when clustering inside HLA-allele-positive subsets. For co-occurrence clustering, repertoires with fewer than 30,000 or more than 120,000 public chains were excluded, along with roughly 5 repertoires with anomalous nucleotide sharing. TCRdb stores this immuneACCESS table with in-frame sequences only. Part of the clones is absent; in the studies checked, under half of the shortfall reflects unresolved V genes, and no reason is known for the rest. V and J calls and clone size follow that table, whereas D and trimming were derived from the DNA. Here the sample has roughly 150,000 clones; about 81% occur a single time. The ten largest clones take up under 1% of the sample.

The CDR3 measures 15 amino acids from cysteine to phenylalanine. The read is trimmed to its CDR3 DNA, 45 bases read in frame from base 1. As regards this clone: Its target antigen remains unknown. No quality values exist for individual bases; no much larger clone is one base distant.

The chain is encoded by TRBV21-1 joined to TRBJ2-2; the D segment call TRBD1 is taken from the table without a DNA check. TRBV21-1 is flagged as a pseudogene. Sequenced material: PBMCs. The receptor comes from a girl under 10 years old in good health and CMV-seropositive. The CDR3 loop reads CASSKDGSQGGELFF. The sequenced DNA is TGTGCCAGCAGCAAAGACGGGTCCCAGGGCGGGGAGCTGTTTTTT.